What follows are 19 T cell receptor beta chains derived from one specimen sequenced in a study of graft-versus-host responses after intestinal transplantation. Profiling relied on immunoSEQ multiplex PCR, and the TCRdb table lists in-frame clones only, not all of them. This repertoire shows fewer than 90,000 clones, approximately 94% found once; its top ten account for more than 0.15%. These TCRs are of unknown antigen specificity. The sequenced sample was unstimulated CD4+ T cells sorted from spleen or lymph node cells, obtained before transplant. Receptors were obtained from a human donor who was the organ donor for an intestinal transplant.

J is TRBJ2-5 and V is TRBV7-2, with TRBD2 matching 9 bases. J gave up 5 bases and V 1 base, and 5 bases lay outside the gene matches. This CDR3 is 15 amino acids long. Germline assignment: CDR1 SGHTA and CDR2 FQGNSA. The CDR3 loop reads CASSLVRGGLETQYF. Written as DNA, the CDR3 is TGTGCCAGCAGCTTAGTGCGGGGGGGTCTGGAGACCCAGTACTTC. The variable domain in full, completed from reference TRBV7-2 and TRBJ2-5, reads GAGVSQSPSNKVTEKGKDVELRCDPISGHTALYWYRQSLGQGLEFLIYFQGNSAPDKSGLPSDRFSAERTGGSVSTLTIQRTQQEDSAVYLCASSLVRGGLETQYFGPGTRLLVL.

In the case of this clone: Other DNA sequences of this sample code for an identical CDR3. The chain links TRBV4-3 to TRBJ1-2, with no clear D. V lost 5 bases and J lost 4, with 23 bases in between. From germline, CDR1 is LGHNA and CDR2 YSLEER. The CDR3 totals 17 residues. The CDR3 region is CASSFEGGRRKIYGYTF. The DNA for the CDR3 is TGCGCCAGCAGCTTCGAGGGAGGACGTCGAAAGATCTATGGCTACACCTTC.

This clone was detected only a few times. The rearrangement links TRBV29-1 to TRBJ2-5, with 7 bases matching TRBD1. Trimming removed 4 bases from V and 2 bases from J; junction bases left unmatched: 7. The CDR3 sequence is 14 residues long. Germline V gives CDR1 SQVTM, CDR2 ANQGSEA. The CDR3 reads CSVAGQNSQETQYF. CDR3 sequence (DNA): TGCAGCGTTGCGGGACAGAACTCTCAAGAGACCCAGTACTTC.

This clone was seen a few times. The genes are TRBV10-3 and TRBJ2-3; possible D gene TRBD1, 6 bases. V shed 2 bases and J shed 2 bases, with 14 bases lying between them. CDR1 is ENHRY, CDR2 SYGVKD, per germline. The CDR3 length is 16 residues. The CDR3, as DNA: TGTGCCATCAGTGAGCCTGGACAGCCCCTCACAGATACGCAGTATTTT. Translated, it gives CAISEPGQPLTDTQYF.

This sequence joins TRBV6-4 and TRBJ2-1; D not resolved. Germline-derived CDR1 and CDR2 are MRHNA and SNTAGT. This CDR3 has 13 residues. V was trimmed by 0 bases and J by 15 bases, leaving 15 bases between them. The CDR3 nucleotides are TGTGCCAGCAGTGACTCTGGCGGTTACCAGGCGTTCTTC. Translating it yields CASSDSGGYQAFF.

This clone was observed a single time. The CDR3 loop is CASSRTGTPRLYNEQFF. CDR3 coding DNA: TGTGCCAGCAGCCGAACCGGGACCCCGAGACTATACAATGAGCAGTTCTTC. The rearrangement uses TRBV7-9 and TRBJ2-1; perhaps D is TRBD1 or TRBD2 (5 bases each). Germline V gene lookup returns CDR1 SEHNR and CDR2 FQNEAQ (reference sequence). The V gene lost 5 bases and the J gene lost 4 bases, with 21 bases spanning the gap. The CDR3 runs 17 residues.

The chain combines TRBV19 with TRBJ1-1, with D hard to call. CDR3 length: 13 residues. V dropped 3 bases and J dropped 4 bases, with 9 bases sitting between them. Germline V CDR1 and CDR2: LNHDA, SQIVND (reference sequence). The CDR3 nucleotides are TGTGCCAGTAGTATGGACGCCCCCACTGAAGCTTTCTTT. It is translated as CASSMDAPTEAFF.

The V call is TRBV9, the J call TRBJ1-6; D is undetermined. V was cut by 0 bases and J by 5 bases, with 9 bases left in between. CDR3 length: 15 amino acids. CDR1 and CDR2 from the germline V gene are SGDLS and YYNGEE. CDR3 in amino acids: CASSVGTVHNSPLHF. In nucleotides, the CDR3 is TGTGCCAGCAGCGTAGGCACAGTGCATAATTCACCCCTCCACTTT.

This chain links TRBV18 with TRBJ1-2; no reliable D call. CDR3 length: 17 residues. CDR1 and CDR2 (germline): KGHSH, LQKENI. The V gene lost 3 bases and the J gene lost 5 bases, with 22 bases spanning the gap. CDR3 nucleotides: TGTGCCAGCTCACCCCCCGAGACCCTTACTATGGCATATGGCTACACCTTC. This gives the protein CASSPPETLTMAYGYTF. The complete variable domain, with remaining parts taken from reference TRBV18 and TRBJ1-2, reads NAGVMQNPRHLVRRRGQEARLRCSPMKGHSHVYWYRQLPEEGLKFMVYLQKENIIDESGMPKERFSAEFPKEGPSILRIQQVVRGDSAAYFCASSPPETLTMAYGYTFGSGTRLTVV.

V usage is TRBV9 and J usage is TRBJ1-4; 7 nucleotides line up with TRBD1. Germline V gene data show CDR1 as SGDLS and CDR2 as YYNGEE. The CDR3 runs to 15 residues. The V gene end was trimmed by 4 bases and the J gene end by 13 bases; junction bases not matched to a gene: 16. CDR3 residues: CASSHGGQAGLRLFF. As DNA, the CDR3 is TGTGCCAGCAGCCACGGCGGACAGGCCGGGTTGAGACTGTTTTTT.

The rearrangement uses TRBV27 and TRBJ2-7, with D perhaps TRBD2 (6 bases). Germline loops: CDR1 MNHEY, CDR2 SMNVEV (reference sequence). This CDR3 has 12 residues. V was pared by 2 bases and J by 4 bases, with 6 bases between. CDR3 in amino acids: CASSLAGYEQYF. For the CDR3, the DNA is TGTGCCAGCAGTTTAGCGGGGTACGAGCAGTACTTC.

This clone was picked up one time. Here the CDR3 reads CASSSPRTTNEKLFF. The CDR3 DNA reads TGTGCCAGCAGCTCGCCACGAACAACTAATGAAAAACTGTTTTTT. The V call is TRBV5-4, the J call TRBJ1-4, with D unresolved. The CDR3 length is 15 residues. Germline CDR1 and CDR2: SGHNT and YYREEE (reference sequence). The ends were cut back, 3 bases at V and 0 bases at J, with 9 bases in the middle.

As for this clone: A junction boundary mismatches the germline segment, possibly from a read error. V and J are TRBV7-7 and TRBJ2-1; D perhaps matches TRBD2 (5 bases). The germline V gene has CDR1 SSHAT and CDR2 FNYEAQ (reference sequence). The CDR3 is 14 amino acids. The CDR3 is CASSPGLARNEQFF. CDR3 DNA sequence: TGTGCTAGCAGCCCCGGACTCGCACGCAATGAGCAGTTCTTC.

The chain carries TRBV5-5 and TRBJ1-1; D remains unclear. CDR3 length: 14 residues. CDR1 is SGHKS, CDR2 YYEKEE, per germline (reference sequence). Between the trimmed V and J ends, which lost 1 base and 2 bases, there was a span of 9 bases. The CDR3 reads CASSLMGENTEAFF. The CDR3 DNA reads as TGTGCCAGCAGCTTGATGGGCGAAAACACTGAAGCTTTCTTT. Complete variable domain (other parts from reference TRBV5-5 and TRBJ1-1): DAGVTQSPTHLIKTRGQQVTLRCSPISGHKSVSWYQQVLGQGPQFIFQYYEKEERGRGNFPDRFSARQFPNYSSELNVNALLLGDSALYLCASSLMGENTEAFFGQGTRLTVV.

This chain connects TRBV5-1 to TRBJ2-7; 11 positions agree with TRBD1. This CDR3 region has 14 residues. Germline V CDR1 and CDR2: SGHRS, YFSETQ. Trimming removed 4 bases from V and 0 bases from J; junction bases left unmatched: 0. CDR3 protein: CASSGTGGSYEQYF. CDR3 DNA: TGCGCCAGCAGCGGGACAGGGGGCTCCTACGAGCAGTACTTC.

The chain carries TRBV9 and TRBJ2-1; 9 nucleotides agree with TRBD1. V lost 3 bases to trimming and J lost 4 bases; unmatched junction nucleotides: 5. The CDR3 spans 15 residues. Germline V gene lookup returns CDR1 SGDLS and CDR2 YYNGEE. CDR3 sequence (DNA): TGTGCCAGCAGCGGGGACAGGGCCCTTTACAATGAGCAGTTCTTC. It specifies CASSGDRALYNEQFF. Supplemented by reference TRBV9 and TRBJ2-1, the full variable domain reads DSGVTQTPKHLITATGQRVTLRCSPRSGDLSVYWYQQSLDQGLQFLIQYYNGEERAKGNILERFSAQQFPDLHSELNLSSLELGDSALYFCASSGDRALYNEQFFGPGTRLTVL.

The chain employs TRBV30 and TRBJ1-3; 10 positions agree with TRBD1. J lost 3 bases, V lost 3 bases, and 8 bases had no gene match. CDR1 and CDR2 from the germline V gene are GTSNPN and SVGIG (reference sequence). CDR3 size: 16 residues. The CDR3 loop reads CAWSRPRDRGGNTIYF. The CDR3 DNA sequence: TGTGCCTGGAGCCGTCCACGGGACAGGGGTGGAAACACCATATATTTT.

The chain links TRBV29-1 to TRBJ2-3; D might be TRBD2 (6 bases). Germline V gene data show CDR1 as SQVTM and CDR2 as ANQGSEA. The V and J ends lost 2 bases and 0 bases respectively, with 12 bases between them. The CDR3 loop spans 15 amino acids. Here the CDR3 reads CSVEYLATSTDTQYF. The DNA of the CDR3 is TGCAGCGTTGAATACCTAGCGACTAGCACAGATACGCAGTATTTT.

A word on this clone: An end of the junction differs from the germline gene, which may be a read error. This chain connects TRBV18 to TRBJ1-6; TRBD1 aligns across 7 bases. From germline, CDR1 is KGHSH and CDR2 LQKENI. There are 16 residues in the CDR3. The CDR3, as DNA: TGTGTCAGCTCAGCCGCCGTAGGACAGGCTAAAAGACCCCTCCACTTT. Translated, it gives CVSSAAVGQAKRPLHF.